This T cell receptor beta chain came from a study of blood T cell repertoires in COVID-19. On the study more broadly: PBMCs, B-cell-depleted T cells, or T cells provided the cDNA or gDNA that made up the material.

Original data processing: Reference gene primer amplification yielded estimated nucleated cell counts. Sequencing used immunoSEQ multiplex PCR; TCRdb keeps in-frame clones, though not all of them. The V and J calls and the clone size are those of that table, but D and trimming were determined from the DNA. Counted here are some 370,000 clones, around 92% occurring once; the ten biggest clones make up 1.2%. Germline V gene data show CDR1 as MDHEN and CDR2 as SYDVKM. Trimming removed 6 bases at V and 7 bases at J, with 15 bases between. CDR3 size: 14 residues. This TCR was sampled from a man between 40 and 49 years old with acute or convalescent COVID-19. The chain is built from TRBV28 and TRBJ1-4, with D unresolved. The sequencing input was peripheral blood. The CDR3 nucleotides are TGTGCCAGCAGGTCATGGGCCGTTGGTGAAAAACTGTTTTTT. This translates into CASRSWAVGEKLFF.